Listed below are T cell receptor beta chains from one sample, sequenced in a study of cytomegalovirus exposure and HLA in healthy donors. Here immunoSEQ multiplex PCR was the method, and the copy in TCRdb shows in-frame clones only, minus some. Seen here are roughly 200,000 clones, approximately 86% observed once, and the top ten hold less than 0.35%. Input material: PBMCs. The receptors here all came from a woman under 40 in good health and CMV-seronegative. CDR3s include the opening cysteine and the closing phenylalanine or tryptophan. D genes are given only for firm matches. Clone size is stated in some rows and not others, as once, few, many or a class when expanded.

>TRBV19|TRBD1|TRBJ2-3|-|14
CASSRQGNTDTQYF
TGTGCCAGTAGTCGACAGGGTAACACAGATACGCAGTATTTT
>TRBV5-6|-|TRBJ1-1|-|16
CASSFKQGAMNTEAFF
TGTGCCAGCAGCTTCAAACAGGGCGCCATGAACACTGAAGCTTTCTTT
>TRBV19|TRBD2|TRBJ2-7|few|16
CASSPRVAGGSYEQYF
TGTGCCAGTAGTCCCCGGGTAGCGGGAGGCTCCTACGAGCAGTACTTC
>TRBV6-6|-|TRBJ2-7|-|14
CASSYSTGEYEQYF
TGTGCCAGCAGTTACTCGACGGGAGAATACGAGCAGTACTTC
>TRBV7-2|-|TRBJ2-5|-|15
CASSPGQLHQETQYF
TGTGCCAGCAGCCCCGGACAGCTCCATCAAGAGACCCAGTACTTC
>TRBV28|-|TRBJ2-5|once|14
CASSLGTRPETQYF
TGTGCCAGCAGCCTAGGGACAAGACCGGAGACCCAGTACTTC
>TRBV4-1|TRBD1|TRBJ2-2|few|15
CASSRGTVNTGELFF
TGCGCCAGCAGCCGAGGGACAGTGAACACCGGGGAGCTGTTTTTT
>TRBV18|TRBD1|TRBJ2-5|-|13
CASAFQGAGTQYF
TGTGCCAGCGCATTCCAGGGGGCAGGGACCCAGTACTTC
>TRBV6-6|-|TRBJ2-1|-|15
CASSYGPDLYNEQFF
TGTGCCAGCAGTTATGGTCCAGACTTATACAATGAGCAGTTCTTC
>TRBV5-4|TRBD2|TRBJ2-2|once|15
CASSLAGGLTGELFF
TGTGCCAGCAGCTTGGCGGGGGGGCTGACCGGGGAGCTGTTTTTT
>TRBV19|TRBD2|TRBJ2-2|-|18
CASSMWSGTSGRTGELFF
TGTGCCAGTAGTATGTGGAGTGGGACTAGCGGGAGGACCGGGGAGCTGTTTTTT
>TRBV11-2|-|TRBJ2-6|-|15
CASSQDSSGANVLTF
TGTGCCAGCAGCCAAGACAGCTCTGGGGCCAACGTCCTGACTTTC
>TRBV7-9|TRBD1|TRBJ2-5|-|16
CASSSYNTGGPETQYF
TGTGCCAGCAGCTCCTATAATACAGGGGGCCCAGAGACCCAGTACTTC
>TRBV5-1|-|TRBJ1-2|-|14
CASSLVSGEIVYTF
TGCGCCAGCAGCTTGGTATCAGGGGAGATAGTCTACACCTTC
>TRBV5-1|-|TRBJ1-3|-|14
CASSWTESGNTIYF
TGCGCCAGCAGCTGGACAGAGTCTGGAAACACCATATATTTT
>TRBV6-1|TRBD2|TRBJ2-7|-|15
CASSEPGLADYEQYF
TGTGCCAGCAGTGAGCCGGGACTAGCGGATTACGAGCAGTACTTC
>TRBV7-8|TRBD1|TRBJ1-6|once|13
CASRGQFGSPLHF
TGTGCCAGCAGGGGACAGTTTGGGTCACCCCTCCACTTT
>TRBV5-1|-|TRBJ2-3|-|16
CASSHGTGAGGYTQYF
TGCGCCAGCAGCCATGGTACGGGGGCAGGGGGATATACGCAGTATTTT
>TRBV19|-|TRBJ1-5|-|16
CASSKWAEYSNQPQHF
TGTGCCAGTAGCAAGTGGGCAGAGTATAGCAATCAGCCCCAGCATTTT
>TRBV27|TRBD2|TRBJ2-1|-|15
CASRSSGRSPGEQFF
TGTGCCAGCAGATCTAGCGGGAGGTCACCGGGTGAGCAGTTCTTC
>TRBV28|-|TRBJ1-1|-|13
CASRTRGNTEAFF
TGTGCCAGCAGAACCAGGGGGAACACTGAAGCTTTCTTT
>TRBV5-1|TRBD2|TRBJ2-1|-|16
CASSPTLAGGQGEQFF
TGCGCCAGCAGCCCTACTTTAGCGGGGGGGCAGGGTGAGCAGTTCTTC
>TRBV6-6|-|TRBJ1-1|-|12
CASSTTFGEAFF
TGTGCCAGCAGCACCACCTTCGGGGAAGCTTTCTTT
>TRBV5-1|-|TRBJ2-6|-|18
CASSRRGRGTEGANVLTF
TGCGCCAGCAGCAGGCGGGGCAGGGGGACGGAAGGGGCCAACGTCCTGACTTTC
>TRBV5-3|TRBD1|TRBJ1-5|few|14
CARRDRVGNQPQHF
TGTGCCAGAAGGGACAGGGTCGGAAATCAGCCCCAGCATTTT
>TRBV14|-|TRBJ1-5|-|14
CASSQLGPGQPQHF
TGTGCCAGCAGCCAACTTGGCCCTGGTCAGCCCCAGCATTTT
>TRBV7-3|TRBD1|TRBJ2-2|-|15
CASSPRTGSTGELFF
TGTGCCAGCAGCCCCAGGACAGGCTCCACCGGGGAGCTGTTTTTT
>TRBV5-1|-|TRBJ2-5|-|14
CASSKKQGPETQYF
TGCGCCAGCAGCAAGAAGCAGGGGCCGGAGACCCAGTACTTC
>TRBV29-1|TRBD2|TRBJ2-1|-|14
CSVVGRTSANEQFF
TGCAGCGTCGTCGGGAGGACTAGCGCGAATGAGCAGTTCTTC
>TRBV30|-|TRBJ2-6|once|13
CAWSAFGANVLTF
TGTGCCTGGAGTGCTTTTGGGGCCAACGTCCTGACTTTC
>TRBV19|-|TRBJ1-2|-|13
CASTRRGGEGYTF
TGTGCCAGTACGCGACGAGGAGGGGAAGGCTACACCTTC
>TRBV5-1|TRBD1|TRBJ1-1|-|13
CASSRDREPEAFF
TGCGCCAGCAGCCGCGACAGGGAACCTGAAGCTTTCTTT
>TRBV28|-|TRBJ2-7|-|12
CASRVTGFEQYF
TGTGCCAGCAGAGTCACAGGGTTCGAGCAGTACTTC